This TCR beta chain stems from a study of shared T cell receptors in the human thymus. This table comes from immunoSEQ multiplex PCR, and its TCRdb copy is limited to in-frame clones, with some not included. Of 700,000 or so clones listed, roughly 85% are singletons. CDR3 length: 17 amino acids. Trimming cost V 5 bases and J 0 bases; bases outside gene matches: 10. Germline lookup yields CDR1 LNHDA and CDR2 SQIVND (reference sequence). These same data were also listed under a study on human thymus T cells. As reported in that work: Infants, healthy and Finnish, who were having corrective surgery for congenital heart defects served as donors. Resections were taken during corrective heart surgery, and the thymus tissue came from these. Thymic and blood repertoires showed apparently biased V and J gene usage. As related research reported, thymic repertoires overlapped highly among unrelated individuals.

The chain has TRBV19 and TRBJ1-5, with 7 bases lining up with TRBD1. This TCR came from a girl under three years old with a congenital heart defect. Sequenced sample: thymocytes. CDR3 sequence: CASSGRTGSTSNQPQHF. The DNA of the CDR3 is TGTGCCAGTAGTGGACGGACAGGCTCGACTAGCAATCAGCCCCAGCATTTT.